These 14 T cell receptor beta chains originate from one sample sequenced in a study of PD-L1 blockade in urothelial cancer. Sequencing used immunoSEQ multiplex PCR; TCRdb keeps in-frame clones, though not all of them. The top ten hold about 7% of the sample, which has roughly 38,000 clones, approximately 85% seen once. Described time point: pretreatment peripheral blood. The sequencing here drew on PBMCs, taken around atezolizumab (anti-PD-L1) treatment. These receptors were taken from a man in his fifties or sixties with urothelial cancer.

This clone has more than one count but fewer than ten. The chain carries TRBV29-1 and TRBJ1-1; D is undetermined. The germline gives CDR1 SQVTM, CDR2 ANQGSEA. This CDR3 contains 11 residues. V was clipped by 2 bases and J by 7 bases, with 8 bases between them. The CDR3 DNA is TGCAGCGTTGAATACGCCAGTGAAGCTTTCTTT. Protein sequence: CSVEYASEAFF.

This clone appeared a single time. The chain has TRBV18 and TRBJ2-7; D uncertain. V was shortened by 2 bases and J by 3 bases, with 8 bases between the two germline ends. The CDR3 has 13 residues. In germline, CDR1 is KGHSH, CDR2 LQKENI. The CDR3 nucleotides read TGTGCCAGCTCACCAATCGAGCACTACGAGCAGTACTTC. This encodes CASSPIEHYEQYF.

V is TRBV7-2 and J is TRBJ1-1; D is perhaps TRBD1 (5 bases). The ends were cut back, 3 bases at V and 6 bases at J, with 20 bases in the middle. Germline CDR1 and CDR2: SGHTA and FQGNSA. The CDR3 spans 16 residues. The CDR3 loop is CASSFLREGNNAEAFF. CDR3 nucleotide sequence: TGTGCCAGCAGCTTCTTACGGGAGGGGAATAACGCTGAAGCTTTCTTT. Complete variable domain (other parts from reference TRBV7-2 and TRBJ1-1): GAGVSQSPSNKVTEKGKDVELRCDPISGHTALYWYRQSLGQGLEFLIYFQGNSAPDKSGLPSDRFSAERTGGSVSTLTIQRTQQEDSAVYLCASSFLREGNNAEAFFGQGTRLTVV.

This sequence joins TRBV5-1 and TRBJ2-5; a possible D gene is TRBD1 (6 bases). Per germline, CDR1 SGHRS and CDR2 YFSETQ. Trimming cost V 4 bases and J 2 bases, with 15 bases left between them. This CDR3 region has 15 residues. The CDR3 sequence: CASSLGQYGQETQYF. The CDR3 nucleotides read TGCGCCAGCAGCCTGGGACAATATGGGCAAGAGACCCAGTACTTC.

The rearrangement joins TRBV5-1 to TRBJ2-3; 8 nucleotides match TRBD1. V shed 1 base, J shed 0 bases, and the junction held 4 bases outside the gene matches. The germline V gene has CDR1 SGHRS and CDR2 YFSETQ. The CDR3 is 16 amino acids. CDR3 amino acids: CASSLQGTGSTDTQYF. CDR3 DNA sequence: TGCGCCAGCAGCTTGCAAGGGACAGGCAGCACAGATACGCAGTATTTT.

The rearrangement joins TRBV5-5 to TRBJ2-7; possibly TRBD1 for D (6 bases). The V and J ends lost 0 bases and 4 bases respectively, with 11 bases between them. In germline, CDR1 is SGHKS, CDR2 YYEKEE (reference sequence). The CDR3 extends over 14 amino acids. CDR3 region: CASSLGQGLYEQYF. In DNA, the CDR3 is TGTGCCAGCAGCTTGGGGCAGGGGCTGTACGAGCAGTACTTC.

The CDR3 sequence: CASSTQAGQPQHF. The CDR3 nucleotides read TGTGCCAGTAGTACCCAGGCAGGTCAGCCCCAGCATTTT. The chain recombines TRBV19 with TRBJ1-5, with D uncertain. Germline CDR1 LNHDA, CDR2 SQIVND (reference sequence). V was shortened by 4 bases and J by 6 bases, with 10 bases between the two germline ends. The CDR3 is 13 amino acids.

The CDR3 coding sequence is TGTGCCAGCAGTCAGGAGGGGGCGAGGTATGGCTACACCTTC. It encodes CASSQEGARYGYTF. V usage is TRBV2 and J usage is TRBJ1-2, with 7 bases identical to TRBD1. Germline CDR1 is SNHLY and CDR2 is FYNNEI. After removal of 5 bases from V and 5 bases from J, the junction contained 8 bases not matched to a gene. This CDR3 is 14 amino acids long.

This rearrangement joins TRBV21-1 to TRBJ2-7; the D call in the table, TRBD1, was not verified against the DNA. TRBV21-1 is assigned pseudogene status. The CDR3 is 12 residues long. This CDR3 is CASSSPAGEQYF. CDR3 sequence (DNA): TGTGCCAGCAGCTCACCCGCAGGCGAGCAGTACTTC.

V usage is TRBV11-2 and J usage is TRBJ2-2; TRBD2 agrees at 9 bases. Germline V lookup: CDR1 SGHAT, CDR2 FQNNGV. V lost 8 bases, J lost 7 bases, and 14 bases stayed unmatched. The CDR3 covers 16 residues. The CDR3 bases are TGTGCCAGCCGAACCCCAGGCGGGGGGGCCGACGGGGAGCTGTTTTTT. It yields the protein CASRTPGGGADGELFF.

The CDR3 DNA is TGTGCCAGCTCACAAAGGACAGTGGGGTCTGGAAACACCATATATTTT. Translated, it gives CASSQRTVGSGNTIYF. The chain employs TRBV18 and TRBJ1-3; possible D gene TRBD1, 6 bases. The CDR3 runs to 16 residues. Trimming stripped 4 bases from V and 1 base from J, with 14 bases between. Germline V gene lookup returns CDR1 KGHSH and CDR2 LQKENI.

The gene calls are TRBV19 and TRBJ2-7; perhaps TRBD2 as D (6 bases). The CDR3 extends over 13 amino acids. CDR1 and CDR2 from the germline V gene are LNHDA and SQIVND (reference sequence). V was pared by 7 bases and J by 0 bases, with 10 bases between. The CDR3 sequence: CASTGRSSYEQYF. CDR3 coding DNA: TGTGCCAGTACGGGGAGGAGCTCCTACGAGCAGTACTTC.

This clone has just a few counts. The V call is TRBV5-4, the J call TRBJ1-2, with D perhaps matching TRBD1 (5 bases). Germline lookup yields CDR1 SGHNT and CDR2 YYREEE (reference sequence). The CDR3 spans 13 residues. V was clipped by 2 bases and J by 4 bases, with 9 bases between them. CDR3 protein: CASSLGQPYGYTF. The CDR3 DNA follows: TGTGCCAGCAGCTTAGGACAACCCTATGGCTACACCTTC. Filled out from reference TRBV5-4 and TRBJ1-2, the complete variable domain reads ETGVTQSPTHLIKTRGQQVTLRCSSQSGHNTVSWYQQALGQGPQFIFQYYREEENGRGNFPPRFSGLQFPNYSSELNVNALELDDSALYLCASSLGQPYGYTFGSGTRLTVV.

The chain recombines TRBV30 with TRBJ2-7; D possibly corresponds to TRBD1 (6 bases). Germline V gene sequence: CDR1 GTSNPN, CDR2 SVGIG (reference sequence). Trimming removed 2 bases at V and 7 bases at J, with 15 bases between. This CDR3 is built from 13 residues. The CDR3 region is CAWSWQGKWEQYF. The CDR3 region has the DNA TGTGCCTGGAGTTGGCAGGGGAAGTGGGAGCAGTACTTC.